This TCR beta chain was captured by sequencing in a study of identical twins. General study findings and limits: Because invariant MAIT and iNKT cells could be present, zero-insertion analyses could be partly confounded.

Concerning this clonotype itself: Its target is unknown.

Template switching added a universal primer binding site, and final cDNA carried unique molecular identifiers. TCRdb passed the 5' RACE reads through MiXCR, listing each CDR3 protein once. The data contain roughly 230,000 distinct CDR3 sequences, about 8.3% of them seen just once; the ten biggest clones take up less than 4%. The CDR3 runs to 14 residues. CDR1 is DFQATT and CDR2 is SNEGSKA in the germline V gene (reference sequence). V shed 1 base and J shed 2 bases, with 12 bases lying between them. These same data were also listed under a study on yellow fever vaccine responses in identical twins.

Sequenced input: CD8+ T cells sorted from blood. The V call is TRBV20-1, the J call TRBJ2-7; TRBD2 is a possible D gene (6 bases). The TCR was taken from a woman aged 18-29 years in good health. The CDR3 loop reads CSARGWGTPYEQYF. The CDR3 region has the DNA TGCAGTGCTAGAGGTTGGGGGACTCCCTACGAGCAGTACTTC.